These 20 T cell receptor beta chains originate from one sample sequenced in a study of blood T cell repertoires in COVID-19. Assay used: immunoSEQ multiplex PCR; TCRdb lists only in-frame clones, some missing. Here the sample spans 150,000 or so clones, over 80% being singletons. The sequenced sample consisted of PBMCs or T cells enriched from blood (not recorded which). All receptors derive from a man between 65 and 85 years old who had been exposed to COVID-19.

The rearrangement joins TRBV2 to TRBJ2-1; the D gene is possibly TRBD1 (6 bases). Germline V gene lookup returns CDR1 SNHLY and CDR2 FYNNEI. The ends were cut back, 6 bases at V and 6 bases at J, with 9 bases in the middle. The CDR3 sequence is 12 residues long. The CDR3 DNA reads as TGTGCCAGCAGGGCGGACAGCAATGAGCAGTTCTTC. Amino acids: CASRADSNEQFF.

J is TRBJ2-1 and V is TRBV6-2 or TRBV6-3; D may be TRBD2 (6 bases). Trimming took off 5 bases at V and 1 base at J, with 12 bases between the two ends. Germline V lookup: CDR1 MNHEY, CDR2 SVGEGT. The CDR3 loop spans 15 amino acids. As DNA, the CDR3 is TGTGCCAGCAGTCCAATAGCGGCTTCCTACAATGAGCAGTTCTTC. It is translated as CASSPIAASYNEQFF.

V usage is TRBV6-2 or TRBV6-3 and J usage is TRBJ1-1, with D perhaps matching TRBD1 (5 bases). CDR3 length equals 15 residues. Trimming cost V 5 bases and J 4 bases, with 17 bases left between them. Germline lookup yields CDR1 MNHEY and CDR2 SVGEGT. The chain's CDR3 is CASSLQDLKGTEAFF. The DNA of the CDR3 is TGTGCCAGCAGTCTACAGGACCTCAAGGGCACTGAAGCTTTCTTT.

This clone was observed once. V gene TRBV10-3 combines with J gene TRBJ1-2, with D maybe TRBD1 (5 bases). V dropped 5 bases and J dropped 6 bases, with 13 bases sitting between them. Germline CDR1 is ENHRY and CDR2 is SYGVKD. The CDR3 length is 13 residues. The CDR3: CAISQGLINGYTF. The CDR3 DNA follows: TGTGCCATCAGTCAGGGTCTTATCAATGGCTACACCTTC.

The chain joins TRBV10-3 to TRBJ2-7; no definite D call. V shed 2 bases and J shed 3 bases, with 8 bases lying between them. Germline loops: CDR1 ENHRY, CDR2 SYGVKD. The CDR3 contains 13 residues. CDR3 coding DNA: TGTGCCATCAGTGAGGCGGCGAACTACGAGCAGTACTTC. Amino acids: CAISEAANYEQYF.

V gene TRBV29-1 combines with J gene TRBJ2-7; a weak D match, TRBD1 (6 bases). The CDR3 consists of 15 residues. Germline-derived CDR1 and CDR2 are SQVTM and ANQGSEA. The germline V and J ends were trimmed by 7 bases and 9 bases, with 28 bases remaining between them. This CDR3 reads CSAQEMTGNLRVQYF. The CDR3 DNA is TGCAGCGCCCAGGAGATGACAGGAAACTTACGGGTGCAGTACTTC.

J is TRBJ1-2 and V is TRBV4-3; no clear D. The CDR3 loop spans 15 amino acids. The ends were cut back, 1 base at V and 7 bases at J, with 16 bases in the middle. The germline CDR1 and CDR2 sequences are LGHNA and YSLEER. Here the CDR3 DNA reads TGCGCCAGCAGCCAAGTTATTCGGACTTCCTTTGGCTACACCTTC. This sequence encodes CASSQVIRTSFGYTF.

Note on this clone: Other DNA sequences in the sample encode the same CDR3. The chain employs TRBV18 and TRBJ1-5; D gene uncertain. This CDR3 comprises 15 residues. The V gene lost 3 bases and the J gene lost 6 bases, with 15 bases spanning the gap. Germline values: CDR1 KGHSH, CDR2 LQKENI. CDR3 in amino acids: CASSPGSGRGQPQHF. DNA for the CDR3: TGTGCCAGCTCACCTGGTTCGGGTCGGGGTCAGCCCCAGCATTTT.

The sample holds a few counts of this clone. Relative to the germline gene, one junction end is altered; a read error may explain this. The rearrangement links TRBV5-1 to TRBJ2-7, with 9 bases fitting TRBD2. Germline assignment: CDR1 SGHRS and CDR2 YFSETQ. There are 16 residues in the CDR3. This CDR3 is CASSLTFGTSSNEQYF. DNA of the CDR3: TGCGCCAGCAGCTTGACGTTCGGGACTAGCTCCAACGAGCAGTACTTC.

The gene calls are TRBV14 and TRBJ1-1, with D tentatively TRBD1 (5 bases). This CDR3 has 14 amino acids. Looked up from germline, CDR1 is SGHDN and CDR2 is FVKESK. V lost 4 bases and J lost 4, with 13 bases in between. CDR3 loop: CASSPRVFGTEAFF. CDR3 sequence (DNA): TGTGCCAGCAGCCCCAGGGTATTCGGCACTGAAGCTTTCTTT.

The V call is TRBV11-2, the J call TRBJ2-3; no definite D call. CDR3 length equals 16 residues. Germline values: CDR1 SGHAT, CDR2 FQNNGV. Trimming removed 6 bases at V and 6 bases at J, with 22 bases between. Written as DNA, the CDR3 is TGTGCCAGCAGGCATCTTTGGTCCCCCTCGGGTGATACGCAGTATTTT. Translating it yields CASRHLWSPSGDTQYF.

The chain employs TRBV11-2 and TRBJ1-1; D is unresolved. Deletions cut 7 bases from V and 6 bases from J, with 9 bases between. The germline V gene has CDR1 SGHAT and CDR2 FQNNGV. This CDR3 is built from 11 residues. In nucleotides, the CDR3 is TGTGCCAGCACCCGGAGCGCTGAAGCTTTCTTT. Translated, it gives CASTRSAEAFF.

This clone was seen once. The rearrangement uses TRBV27 and TRBJ2-7; tentative D call: TRBD1 (6 bases). The CDR3 contains 15 residues. CDR1 is MNHEY, CDR2 SMNVEV, per germline (reference sequence). V was cut by 4 bases and J by 1 base, with 14 bases left in between. The CDR3 loop is CASSSGTRGSYEQYF. The CDR3 DNA sequence: TGTGCCAGCAGTTCTGGGACAAGGGGGTCCTACGAGCAGTACTTC.

This rearrangement joins TRBV3-1 (or the pseudogene TRBV3-2) to TRBJ2-1; TRBD2 agrees at 10 bases. The CDR3 totals 16 residues. Germline CDR1 and CDR2: LGHDT and YNNKEL (reference sequence). After removal of 1 base from V and 8 bases from J, the junction contained 8 bases not matched to a gene. The DNA of the CDR3 is TGTGCCAGCAGCCAAGGGTACCAGCGGGGGGGCGATGAGCAGTTCTTC. It is translated as CASSQGYQRGGDEQFF.

The V gene is TRBV28, the J gene TRBJ2-1; 9 positions agree with TRBD2. V was pared by 5 bases and J by 2 bases, with 7 bases of the junction left unmatched. The germline gives CDR1 MDHEN, CDR2 SYDVKM. The CDR3 is 16 amino acids. CDR3 in amino acids: CASSIPSGNTYNEQFF. The CDR3 DNA sequence: TGTGCCAGCAGTATCCCTAGCGGGAATACCTACAATGAGCAGTTCTTC.

The chain uses TRBV7-2 and TRBJ2-1; 9 bases align to TRBD2. Germline V gene data show CDR1 as SGHTA and CDR2 as FQGNSA. The CDR3 is 15 residues long. V shed 3 bases, J shed 6 bases, and the junction held 6 bases outside the gene matches. CDR3 nucleotide sequence: TGTGCCAGCAGCTTCTGGGGACTAGCCCTCAATGAGCAGTTCTTC. Amino acids: CASSFWGLALNEQFF.

The chain recombines TRBV5-5 with TRBJ1-4; unclear D gene. The CDR3 is 13 residues long. Trimming removed 4 bases from V and 11 bases from J, with 15 bases in between. CDR1 SGHKS and CDR2 YYEKEE come from the germline V gene (reference sequence). The CDR3 coding sequence is TGTGCCAGCAGCCCCGACCCGGCGGGGAAACTGTTTTTT. This codes for CASSPDPAGKLFF.

V usage is TRBV6-5 and J usage is TRBJ1-3; 8 nucleotides match TRBD1. This CDR3 has 15 amino acids. In germline, CDR1 is MNHEY, CDR2 SVGAGI. J lost 6 bases, V lost 4 bases, and 8 bases had no gene match. The chain's CDR3 is CASSLGQGQENTIYF. In nucleotides, the CDR3 is TGTGCCAGCAGTTTAGGACAGGGACAAGAAAACACCATATATTTT.

The table lists this clone with a count of one. The gene calls are TRBV3-1 (or the pseudogene TRBV3-2) and TRBJ2-5; 9 positions agree with TRBD1. The germline CDR1 and CDR2 sequences are LGHDT and YNNKEL (reference sequence). The CDR3 covers 15 residues. The ends lost 4 bases at V and 3 bases at J; junction bases unmatched: 6. DNA of the CDR3: TGTGCCAGCAGCCCTGCTGGGACAGGGAAAGAGACCCAGTACTTC. Translation gives CASSPAGTGKETQYF.

This sequence joins TRBV19 and TRBJ1-2; TRBD1 aligns across 8 bases. Germline V CDR1 and CDR2: LNHDA, SQIVND (reference sequence). V gave up 6 bases and J gave up 5 bases; unmatched junction bases: 11. This CDR3 is 15 amino acids long. CDR3 in DNA: TGTGCCAGTAGCGCAACGACAGGGGTTCGGTATGGCTACACCTTC. Translating gives CASSATTGVRYGYTF.